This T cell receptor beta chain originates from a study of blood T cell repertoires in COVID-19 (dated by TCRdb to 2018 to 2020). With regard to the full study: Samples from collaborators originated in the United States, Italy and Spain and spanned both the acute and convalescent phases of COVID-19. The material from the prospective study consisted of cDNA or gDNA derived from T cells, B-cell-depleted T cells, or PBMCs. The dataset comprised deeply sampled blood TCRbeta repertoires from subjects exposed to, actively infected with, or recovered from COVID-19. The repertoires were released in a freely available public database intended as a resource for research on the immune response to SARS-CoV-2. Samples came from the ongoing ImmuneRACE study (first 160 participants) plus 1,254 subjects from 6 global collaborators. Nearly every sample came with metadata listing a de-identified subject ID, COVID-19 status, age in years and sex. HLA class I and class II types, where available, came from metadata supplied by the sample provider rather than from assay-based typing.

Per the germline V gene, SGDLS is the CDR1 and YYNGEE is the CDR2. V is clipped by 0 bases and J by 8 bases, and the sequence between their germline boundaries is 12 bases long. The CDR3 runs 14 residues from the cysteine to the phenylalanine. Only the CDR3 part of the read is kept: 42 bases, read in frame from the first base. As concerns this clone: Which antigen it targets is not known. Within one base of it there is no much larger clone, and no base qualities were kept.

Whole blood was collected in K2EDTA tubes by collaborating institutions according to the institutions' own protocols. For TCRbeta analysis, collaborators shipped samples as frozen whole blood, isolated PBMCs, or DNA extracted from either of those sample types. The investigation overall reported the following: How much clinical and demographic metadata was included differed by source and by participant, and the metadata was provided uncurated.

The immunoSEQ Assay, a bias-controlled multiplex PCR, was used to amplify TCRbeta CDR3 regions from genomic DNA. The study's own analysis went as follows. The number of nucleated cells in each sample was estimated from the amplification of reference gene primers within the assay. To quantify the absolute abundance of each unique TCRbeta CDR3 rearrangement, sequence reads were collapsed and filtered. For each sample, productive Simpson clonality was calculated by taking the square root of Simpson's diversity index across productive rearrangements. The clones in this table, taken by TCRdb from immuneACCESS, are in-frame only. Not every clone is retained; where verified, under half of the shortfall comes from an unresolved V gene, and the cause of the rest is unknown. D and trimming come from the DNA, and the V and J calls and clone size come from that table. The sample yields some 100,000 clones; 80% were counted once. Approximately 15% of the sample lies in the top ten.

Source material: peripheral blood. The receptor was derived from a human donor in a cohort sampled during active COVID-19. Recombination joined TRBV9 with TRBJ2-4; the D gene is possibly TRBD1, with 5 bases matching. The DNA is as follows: TGTGCCAGCAGCGTAGGACAGAGTAGGGACATTCAGTACTTC. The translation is CASSVGQSRDIQYF.